This entry is about one T cell receptor (beta chain). Its target antigen remains unknown. It has no much larger one-base neighbor in the sample; base qualities were not kept. These data are taken from a study of shared clonotypes between healthy human individuals (dated by TCRdb to about 2020). Regarding the research as a whole: Three men and two women, aged 18 to 49 years, made up the cohort. Per donor, three plates each were used for CD4 naive and CD4 memory, two for CD8 naive, and one for CD8 memory. The study deeply sequenced blood TCR repertoires of five healthy adults to estimate repertoire size and the extent of clonotype sharing between individuals. To increase sequencing depth and limit assay-specific biases, different laboratories used diverse techniques to prepare libraries and sequence TCR repertoires. Between about 0.9 and 10 billion PBMCs per donor were obtained by leukapheresis. What the study reported, not specific to this receptor: Sampling was restricted to blood, and TCR repertoires in tissues likely differ from the TCR repertoires found in blood. Across four donors, roughly 5% of naive CD4, around 3.5% of naive CD8, 2% to 2.5% of memory CD4, and 0.4% of memory CD8 clonotypes were shared. Because the study included only a small number of donors, the genetic and exposure-history diversity represented was limited. Based on pairwise subsampling, the degree of clonotype sharing among donors was expected to be affected by sequencing depth. Rarefaction of sorted-subset datasets indicated incomplete sequencing despite the large sequencing depth. Larger estimated clonotype richness was generally found for naive subsets than for memory subsets. Compared with non-shared clonotypes, clonotypes shared by all four sorted-subset donors had higher generation probabilities.

Donors were healthy HIV-negative adults with no recently reported acute infections or vaccinations. Every donor was a Caucasian adult living in Nashville, Tennessee, USA. CD4+ T cells were enriched by magnetic negative selection, after which naive cells were positively selected on CD45RA and the negative fraction was taken as the memory subset. Blood was collected by leukapheresis, and PBMCs were isolated by Ficoll-Histopaque density gradient centrifugation and then cryopreserved in liquid nitrogen vapor phase. Analytical flow cytometry was used to check the purity and quantity of every magnetically sorted T cell population. Genomic DNA was isolated from each sorted fraction and quantified by UV absorbance on a Nanodrop 2000c. TCR CDR3 regions were amplified from genomic DNA by multiplex PCR using the deep immunoSEQ assay. Genomic DNA extracted from each cell subset was distributed evenly over all wells of several immunoSEQ 96-well plates, and each plate served as one replicate. For sorted subsets, each replicate PCR was loaded with around 200 ng genomic DNA, equivalent to 32,000 or so T cell genomes. The purified libraries were quantified using a Qubit 3.0 fluorometer, sized with a Bioanalyzer 2100, and then quantified again using the KAPA Library Quantification kit. Every immunoSEQ 96-well plate was sequenced on a separate single-read 150-cycle Illumina NextSeq 550 flow cell. Processing in the source paper ran as follows. Because the immunoSEQ output included only junctional sequences and no quality scores, the filtering could not be the same as the filtering used for full-length reads. Sequences were annotated with PyIR, a Python wrapper for IgBLAST v1.9, and V/J genes and CDR3 were assigned using IMGT germline references. Any read was removed if the V/J assignment was weak (E-value above 1e-6), the CDR3 was missing, or the read contained stop codons, out-of-frame junctions, or ambiguous translated residues. V3J clonotypes were defined as sequences sharing the same inferred V gene, J gene, and CDR3 amino acid sequence. To compute the percentage overlap between repertoires, the number of shared unique clonotypes was divided by the size of the smaller repertoire. Richness of each repertoire was evaluated using RTK rarefaction, the Chao1 estimator, and Recon v2.1 estimates of unobserved clonotypes. Generation probabilities for all TCRbeta clonotypes obtained by the gDNA method from a handful of donors were computed using OLGA. TCRdb holds this immuneACCESS table with in-frame rearrangements only. Some clones are missing; in checked studies, unresolved V genes explain under half, and the rest has no known cause. The V and J calls and clone size were taken over from that table, and D and trimming were inferred from the DNA. This sample comprises roughly 1,600,000 clones, around 98.5% of them detected only once. The ten top clones hold approximately 0.4% of the sample.

The CDR3 holds 15 amino acids from the cysteine to the phenylalanine. The read is trimmed to its CDR3 DNA, 45 bases read in frame from base 1. CDR1 and CDR2 are drawn from the germline V gene: LGHNA, YSLEER. V gives up 0 bases and J gives up 1 base, and the segment between their germline ends measures 9 bases. The sequence came from a man aged 25-40 years in good health. The rearranged chain carries TRBV4-3 and TRBJ1-2; a tentative D call is TRBD1 (6 bases match). Sequenced material: naive CD4+ T cells sorted from blood. The cell subset or site label here, explained by the study, means: CD45RA+ positively selected. The DNA reads TGCGCCAGCAGCCAAGATTACAGGGTTAACTATGGCTACACCTTC. This codes for CASSQDYRVNYGYTF.